This T cell receptor (beta chain) was retrieved from a study of a mutant IDH1 vaccine in newly diagnosed glioma. Across the whole study: Vaccination followed radiotherapy alone by 4-6 weeks, or accompanied temozolomide cycles. Patients previously underwent radiotherapy, temozolomide, or both, and most underwent both. Findings and caveats of the study: Vaccination elicited immune responses in around 92% of patients. Changes to the top peripheral T cell clonotypes appeared unrelated to pseudoprogression.

This CDR3 comprises 16 residues. V trimming: 4 bases; J trimming: 3 bases; junction bases outside the gene matches: 8. CDR1 and CDR2 (germline): MGHRA, YSYEKL. Time point defined: week 23, last vaccination. Each dose of the vaccine consisted of 300 ug of mutant IDH1 20-mer peptide, with topical imiquimod. A word on this clone: Antigen unknown.

Sequenced by immunoSEQ multiplex PCR; TCRdb stores in-frame clones only, minus some. The sample holds about 20,000 clones, roughly four fifths seen once. The receptor was derived from a man younger than 45 with glioma. The sequences come from PBMCs, collected from a glioma patient whose treatment included an IDH1 peptide vaccine. The chain links TRBV4-1 to TRBJ2-3, with 9 bases matching TRBD2. In DNA form, the CDR3 reads TGCGCCAGCAGCCTCCTACCAGGACTAGCGACAGATACGCAGTATTTT. This gives the protein CASSLLPGLATDTQYF.